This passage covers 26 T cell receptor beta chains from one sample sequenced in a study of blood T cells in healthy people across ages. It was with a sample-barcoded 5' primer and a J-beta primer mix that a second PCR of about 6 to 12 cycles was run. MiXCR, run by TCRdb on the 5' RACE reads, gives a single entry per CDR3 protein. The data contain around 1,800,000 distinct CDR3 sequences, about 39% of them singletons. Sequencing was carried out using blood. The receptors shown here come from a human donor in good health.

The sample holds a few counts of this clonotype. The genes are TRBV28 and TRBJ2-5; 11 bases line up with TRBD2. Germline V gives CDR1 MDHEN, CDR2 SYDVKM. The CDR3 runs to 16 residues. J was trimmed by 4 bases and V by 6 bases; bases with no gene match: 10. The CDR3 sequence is CASSLAGGLAGETQYF. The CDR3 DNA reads TGTGCCAGCAGCTTAGCGGGGGGGCTGGCAGGAGAGACCCAGTACTTC.

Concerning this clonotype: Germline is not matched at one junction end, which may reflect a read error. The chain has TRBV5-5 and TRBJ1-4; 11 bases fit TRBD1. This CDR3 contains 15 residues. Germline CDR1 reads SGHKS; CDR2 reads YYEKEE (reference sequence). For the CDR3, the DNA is TGTGCCAGCAGCGCGGGACAGGGGGTCGGTGAAAAACTGTTTTTC. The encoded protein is CASSAGQGVGEKLFF. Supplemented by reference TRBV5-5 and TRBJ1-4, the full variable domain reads DAGVTQSPTHLIKTRGQQVTLRCSPISGHKSVSWYQQVLGQGPQFIFQYYEKEERGRGNFPDRFSARQFPNYSSELNVNALLLGDSALYLCASSAGQGVGEKLFFGSGTQLSVL.

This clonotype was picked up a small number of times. This chain's CDR3 is CASSFQGSGEQYF. CDR3 nucleotide sequence: TGTGCCAGCAGCTTTCAGGGGTCGGGCGAGCAGTACTTC. The V gene is TRBV11-1, the J gene TRBJ2-7; possible D gene TRBD1, 6 bases. V lost 3 bases, J lost 6 bases, and 12 bases lay in between. Per the germline V gene, CDR1 is SGHAT and CDR2 is FQDESV (reference sequence). This CDR3 has 13 residues.

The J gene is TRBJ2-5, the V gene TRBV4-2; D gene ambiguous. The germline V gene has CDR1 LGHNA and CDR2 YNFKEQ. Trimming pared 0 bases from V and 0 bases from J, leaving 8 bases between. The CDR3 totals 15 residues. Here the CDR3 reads CASSQDYRNQETQYF. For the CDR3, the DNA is TGTGCCAGCAGCCAAGATTACCGGAACCAAGAGACCCAGTACTTC.

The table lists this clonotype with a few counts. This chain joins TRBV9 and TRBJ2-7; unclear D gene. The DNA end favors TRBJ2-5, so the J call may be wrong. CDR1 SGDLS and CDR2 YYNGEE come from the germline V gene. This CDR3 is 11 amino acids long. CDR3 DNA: TGTGCCAGCAGTCGGATGGAGACCCAGTACTTC. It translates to CASSRMETQYF.

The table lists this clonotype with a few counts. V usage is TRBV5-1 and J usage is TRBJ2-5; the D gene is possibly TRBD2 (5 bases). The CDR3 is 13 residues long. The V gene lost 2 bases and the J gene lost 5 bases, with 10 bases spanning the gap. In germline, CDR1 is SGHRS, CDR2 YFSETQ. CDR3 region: CASSFEGWETQYF. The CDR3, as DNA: TGCGCCAGCAGCTTTGAGGGTTGGGAGACCCAGTACTTC.

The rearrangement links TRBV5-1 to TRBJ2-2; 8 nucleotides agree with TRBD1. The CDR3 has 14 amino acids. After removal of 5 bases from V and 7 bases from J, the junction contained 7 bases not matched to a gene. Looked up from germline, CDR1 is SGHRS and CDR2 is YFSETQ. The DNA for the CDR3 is TGCGCCAGCAGGTCGACAGGGGCCGGCGGGGAGCTGTTTTTT. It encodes CASRSTGAGGELFF.

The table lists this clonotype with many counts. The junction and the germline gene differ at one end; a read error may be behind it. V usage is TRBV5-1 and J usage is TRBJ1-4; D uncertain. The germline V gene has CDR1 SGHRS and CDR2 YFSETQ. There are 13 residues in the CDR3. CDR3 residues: CASSLGLNEKLFF. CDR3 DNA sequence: TGTGCCAGCAGTTTAGGGCTTAATGAAAAACTGTTTTTT.

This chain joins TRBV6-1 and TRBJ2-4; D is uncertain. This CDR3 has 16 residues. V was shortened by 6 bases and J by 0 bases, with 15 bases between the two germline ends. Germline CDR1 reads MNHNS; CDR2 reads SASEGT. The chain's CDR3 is CASSESPQVAKNIQYF. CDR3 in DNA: TGTGCCAGCAGCGAAAGTCCCCAGGTAGCCAAAAACATTCAGTACTTC.

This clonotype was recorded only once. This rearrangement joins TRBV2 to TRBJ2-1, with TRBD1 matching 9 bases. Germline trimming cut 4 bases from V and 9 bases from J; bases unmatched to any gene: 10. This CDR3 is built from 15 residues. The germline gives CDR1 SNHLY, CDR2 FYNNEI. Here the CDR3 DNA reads TGTGCCAGCAGTGTGTGGGACAGGGTGTCGAGTGAGCAGTTCTTC. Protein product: CASSVWDRVSSEQFF.

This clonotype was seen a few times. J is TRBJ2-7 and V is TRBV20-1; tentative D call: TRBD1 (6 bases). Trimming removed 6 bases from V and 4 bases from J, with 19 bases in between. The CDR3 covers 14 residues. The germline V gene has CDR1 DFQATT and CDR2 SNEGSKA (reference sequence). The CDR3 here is CSAQRRQGQYEQYF. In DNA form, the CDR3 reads TGCAGTGCACAAAGGCGTCAGGGGCAATACGAGCAGTACTTC.

CDR3 in amino acids: CASTGLRNSPLHF. CDR3 DNA sequence: TGTGCCAGCACCGGACTCAGGAATTCACCCCTCCACTTT. V gene TRBV2 combines with J gene TRBJ1-6; D unresolved. The germline V and J ends were trimmed by 7 bases and 7 bases, with 11 bases remaining between them. The germline V gene has CDR1 SNHLY and CDR2 FYNNEI. This CDR3 spans 13 amino acids.

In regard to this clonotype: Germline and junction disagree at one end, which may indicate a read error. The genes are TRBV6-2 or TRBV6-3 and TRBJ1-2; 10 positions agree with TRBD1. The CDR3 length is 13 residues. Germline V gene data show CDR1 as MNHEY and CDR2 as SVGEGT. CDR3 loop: CASSLGQGYDYTF. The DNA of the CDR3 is TGTGCCAGCAGTTTGGGACAGGGGTATGACTACACCTTC.

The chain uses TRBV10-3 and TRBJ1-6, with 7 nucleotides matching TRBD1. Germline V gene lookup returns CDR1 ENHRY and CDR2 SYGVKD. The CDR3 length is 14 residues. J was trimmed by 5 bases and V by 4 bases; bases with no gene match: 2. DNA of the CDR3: TGTGCCATCAGTGCAGGACAGGATAATTCACCCCTCCACTTT. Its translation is CAISAGQDNSPLHF.

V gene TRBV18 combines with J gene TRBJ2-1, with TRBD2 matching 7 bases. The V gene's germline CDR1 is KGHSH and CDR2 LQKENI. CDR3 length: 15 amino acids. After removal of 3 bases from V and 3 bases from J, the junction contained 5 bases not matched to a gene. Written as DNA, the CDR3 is TGTGCCAGCTCACCCATTGGACTAGTCTACAATGAGCAGTTCTTC. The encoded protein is CASSPIGLVYNEQFF. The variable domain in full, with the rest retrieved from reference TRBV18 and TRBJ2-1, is NAGVMQNPRHLVRRRGQEARLRCSPMKGHSHVYWYRQLPEEGLKFMVYLQKENIIDESGMPKERFSAEFPKEGPSILRIQQVVRGDSAAYFCASSPIGLVYNEQFFGPGTRLTVL.

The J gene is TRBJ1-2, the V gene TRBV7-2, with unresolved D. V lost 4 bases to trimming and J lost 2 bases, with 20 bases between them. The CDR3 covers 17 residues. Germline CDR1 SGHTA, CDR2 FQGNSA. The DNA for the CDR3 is TGTGCCAGCAGCTCAAAACCCGCAGTCCGGCACAACTATGGCTACACCTTC. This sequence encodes CASSSKPAVRHNYGYTF. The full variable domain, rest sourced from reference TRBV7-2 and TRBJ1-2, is GAGVSQSPSNKVTEKGKDVELRCDPISGHTALYWYRQSLGQGLEFLIYFQGNSAPDKSGLPSDRFSAERTGGSVSTLTIQRTQQEDSAVYLCASSSKPAVRHNYGYTFGSGTRLTVV.

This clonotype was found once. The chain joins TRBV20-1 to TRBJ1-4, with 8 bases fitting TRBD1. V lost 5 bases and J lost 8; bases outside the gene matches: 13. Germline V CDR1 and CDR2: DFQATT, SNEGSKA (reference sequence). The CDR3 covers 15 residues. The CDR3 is CSAFSSSGGGEKLFF. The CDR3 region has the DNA TGCAGTGCTTTCTCCTCCTCAGGGGGCGGCGAAAAACTGTTTTTT.

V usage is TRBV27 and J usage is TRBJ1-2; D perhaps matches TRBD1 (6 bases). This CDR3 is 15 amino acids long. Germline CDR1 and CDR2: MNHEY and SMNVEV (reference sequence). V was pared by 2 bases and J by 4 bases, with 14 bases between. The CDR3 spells CASSLGGQPFYGYTF. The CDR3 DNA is TGTGCCAGCAGTTTAGGCGGACAGCCGTTCTATGGCTACACCTTC.

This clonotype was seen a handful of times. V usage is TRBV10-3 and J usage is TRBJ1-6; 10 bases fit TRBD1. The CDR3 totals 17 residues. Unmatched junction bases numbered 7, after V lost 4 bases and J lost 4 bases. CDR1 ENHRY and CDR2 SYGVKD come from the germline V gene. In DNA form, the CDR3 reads TGTGCCATCAGTGTAAGACCGGGACAGGGGTATAATTCACCCCTCCACTTT. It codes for CAISVRPGQGYNSPLHF.

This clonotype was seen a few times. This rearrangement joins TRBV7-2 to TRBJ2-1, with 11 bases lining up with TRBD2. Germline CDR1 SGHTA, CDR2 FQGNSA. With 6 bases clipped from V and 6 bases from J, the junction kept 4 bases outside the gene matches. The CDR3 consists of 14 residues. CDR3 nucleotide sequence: TGTGCCAGCAGGGGACTAGCGGCCTCCAATGAGCAGTTCTTC. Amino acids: CASRGLAASNEQFF.

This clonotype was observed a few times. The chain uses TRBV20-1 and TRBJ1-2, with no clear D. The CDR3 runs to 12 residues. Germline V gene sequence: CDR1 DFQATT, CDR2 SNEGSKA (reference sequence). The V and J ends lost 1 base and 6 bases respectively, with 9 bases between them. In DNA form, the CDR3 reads TGCAGTGCTAGAGTGTCGCGTGATGGCTACACCTTC. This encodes CSARVSRDGYTF.

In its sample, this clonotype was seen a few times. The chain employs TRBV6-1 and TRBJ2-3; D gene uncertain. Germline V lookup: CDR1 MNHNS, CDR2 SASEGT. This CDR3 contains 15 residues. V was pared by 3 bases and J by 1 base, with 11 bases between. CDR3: CASSDTFLRTDTQYF. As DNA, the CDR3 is TGTGCCAGCAGTGACACTTTCTTGCGCACAGATACGCAGTATTTT.

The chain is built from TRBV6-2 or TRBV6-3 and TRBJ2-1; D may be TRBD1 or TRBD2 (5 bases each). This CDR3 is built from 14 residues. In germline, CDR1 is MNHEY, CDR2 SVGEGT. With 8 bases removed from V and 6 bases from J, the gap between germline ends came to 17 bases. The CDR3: CASQYRGSSNEQFF. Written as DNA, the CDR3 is TGTGCCAGCCAATACCGGGGCAGTTCCAATGAGCAGTTCTTC.

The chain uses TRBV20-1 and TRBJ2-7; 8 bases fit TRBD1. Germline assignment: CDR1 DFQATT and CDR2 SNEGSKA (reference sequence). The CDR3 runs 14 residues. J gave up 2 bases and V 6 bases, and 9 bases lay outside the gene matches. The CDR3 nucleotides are TGCAGTGCCGGGTCAGGGGGCGCGCCCTACGAGCAGTACTTC. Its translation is CSAGSGGAPYEQYF.

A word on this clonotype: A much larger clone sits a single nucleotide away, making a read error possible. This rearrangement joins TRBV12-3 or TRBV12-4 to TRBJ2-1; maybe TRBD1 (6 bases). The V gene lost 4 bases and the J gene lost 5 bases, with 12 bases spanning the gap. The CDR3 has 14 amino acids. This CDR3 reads CASSSHRVNNEQFF. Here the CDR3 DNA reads TGTGCCAGCAGTTCCCACAGGGTTAACAATGAGCAGTTCTTC.

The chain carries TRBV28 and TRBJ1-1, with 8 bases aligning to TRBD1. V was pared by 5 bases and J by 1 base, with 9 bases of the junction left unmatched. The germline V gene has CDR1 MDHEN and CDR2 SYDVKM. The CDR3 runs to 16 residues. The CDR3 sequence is CASSPPGGRGNTEAFF. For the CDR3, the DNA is TGTGCCAGCAGTCCACCAGGGGGCCGTGGGAACACTGAAGCTTTCTTT. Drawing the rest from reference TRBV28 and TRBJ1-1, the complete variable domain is DVKVTQSSRYLVKRTGEKVFLECVQDMDHENMFWYRQDPGLGLRLIYFSYDVKMKEKGDIPEGYSVSREKKERFSLILESASTNQTSMYLCASSPPGGRGNTEAFFGQGTRLTVV.